These T cell receptor beta chains were read from a single sample in a study of blood T cells in healthy people across ages. TCRdb re-analysed the 5' RACE reads in MiXCR, keeping a single row per CDR3 protein. Of 450,000 to 650,000 distinct CDR3 sequences listed, under 30% were seen once; the top ten hold just over 8.5%. The data also belong to a second study, concerning T cells of mothers and their children.

Sequenced material: blood. These receptors were obtained from a boy aged 5-17 years in good health. Both conserved end residues are part of each CDR3. A D gene is named only where the DNA matches it firmly. Not all rows give a size; the values are once, few, many and, for expanded clones, a class.

few	TRBV7-6	NA	TRBJ2-7	CASSPIGGPGYEQYF	TGTGCCAGCAGCCCAATTGGGGGCCCGGGATACGAGCAGTACTTC
NA	TRBV6-2/TRBV6-3	NA	TRBJ2-2	CASSPILVGTNTGELFF	TGTGCCAGCAGTCCTATTTTGGTGGGGACCAACACCGGGGAGCTGTTTTTT
few	TRBV18	TRBD1	TRBJ2-5	CASSPLGQVPQETQYF	TGTGCCAGCTCACCCCTCGGACAGGTTCCTCAAGAGACCCAGTACTTC
NA	TRBV5-5	TRBD1	TRBJ2-1	CASSPGQGENEQFF	TGTGCCAGCAGCCCCGGACAGGGTGAGAATGAGCAGTTCTTC
NA	TRBV15	NA	TRBJ1-1	CATSRALTFTEAFF	TGTGCCACCAGCAGAGCCCTGACGTTCACTGAAGCTTTCTTT
few	TRBV6-6	TRBD2	TRBJ2-4	CASSYRALAGKNIQYF	TGTGCCAGCAGTTATCGGGCCCTAGCGGGCAAAAACATTCAGTACTTC
many	TRBV7-6	NA	TRBJ1-1	CASSLADVGDGTEAFF	TGTGCCAGCAGCTTAGCGGATGTTGGGGATGGCACTGAAGCTTTCTTT
few	TRBV29-1	NA	TRBJ1-1	CSVEEGNNAAEAFF	TGCAGCGTTGAAGAGGGAAATAACGCGGCTGAAGCTTTCTTT
NA	TRBV6-1	NA	TRBJ2-1	CASRKKGTLGGGPVEQFF	TGTGCCAGCAGAAAAAAGGGGACCCTTGGGGGGGGGCCGGTTGAGCAGTTCTTC
few	TRBV9	NA	TRBJ2-1	CASSVVGSSYNEQFF	TGTGCCAGCAGCGTAGTGGGGAGCTCCTACAATGAGCAGTTCTTC
NA	TRBV5-6	TRBD1	TRBJ2-5	CASSNDRGRRETQYF	TGTGCCAGCAGCAACGACAGGGGGCGGAGGGAGACCCAGTACTTC
NA	TRBV7-9	TRBD2	TRBJ2-7	CASSDGTRGSEQYF	TGTGCCAGCAGCGACGGGACTAGGGGCTCCGAGCAGTACTTC
few	TRBV14	NA	TRBJ2-7	CASSQGRDLRQYF	TGTGCCAGCAGCCAAGGACGGGACTTGCGGCAGTACTTC
NA	TRBV9	NA	TRBJ2-2	CASSVGGELNTGELFF	TGTGCCAGCAGCGTAGGAGGCGAATTAAACACCGGGGAGCTGTTTTTT
few	TRBV29-1	TRBD2	TRBJ2-7	CSANDASSGGDASYEQYF	TGCAGCGCAAACGACGCGAGTAGCGGGGGGGACGCTTCCTACGAGCAGTACTTC
NA	TRBV12-3/TRBV12-4	NA	TRBJ1-4	CASSLRRGRDYEKLFF	TGTGCCAGCAGTTTAAGGCGTGGCAGGGACTATGAAAAACTGTTTTTT
many	TRBV28	TRBD1	TRBJ2-6	CASRNSRDRNLGANVLTF	TGTGCCAGCAGAAACTCCCGGGACAGGAACCTTGGGGCCAACGTCCTGACTTTC
few	TRBV7-3	NA	TRBJ2-1	CASSLIGGKAYNEQFF	TGTGCCAGCAGCTTAATAGGGGGGAAAGCATACAATGAGCAGTTCTTC
NA	TRBV5-6	TRBD1	TRBJ1-1	CATHLWGTGDTEAFF	TGTGCCACCCATCTTTGGGGGACAGGGGACACTGAAGCTTTCTTT
NA	TRBV5-1	NA	TRBJ1-2	CASSLGQIVNGGYTF	TGCGCCAGCAGCTTGGGACAGATCGTCAACGGAGGCTACACCTTC
once	TRBV28	NA	TRBJ2-1	CASTPPGAVNEQFF	TGTGCCAGCACTCCCCCCGGGGCGGTGAATGAGCAGTTCTTC
few	TRBV15	NA	TRBJ1-1	CATSRDYPSGIVAFF	TGTGCCACCAGCAGAGATTACCCCTCAGGGATAGTAGCTTTCTTT
NA	TRBV28	TRBD2	TRBJ2-1	CASSAIRAGVENEQFF	TGTGCCAGCAGTGCCATAAGAGCGGGAGTTGAAAATGAGCAGTTCTTC
NA	TRBV7-9	NA	TRBJ2-1	CASMALSGEQFF	TGTGCCAGCATGGCGTTAAGCGGTGAGCAGTTCTTC
NA	TRBV9	TRBD1	TRBJ2-5	CASSSDRGGETQYF	TGTGCCAGCAGCTCGGACAGGGGAGGGGAGACCCAGTACTTC
few	TRBV6-2/TRBV6-3	NA	TRBJ2-5	CASSYGQGFGETQYF	TGTGCCAGCAGTTACGGTCAGGGATTCGGAGAGACCCAGTACTTC
NA	TRBV10-1	NA	TRBJ1-2	CVSSGGGSYGYTF	TGCGTCAGCAGTGGTGGGGGCAGCTATGGCTACACCTTC
NA	TRBV29-1	NA	TRBJ1-1	CSGKVNTEAFF	TGCAGCGGGAAAGTGAACACTGAAGCTTTCTTT
many	TRBV15	NA	TRBJ2-4	CATSPRGTGKNIQYF	TGTGCCACCAGCCCCAGGGGCACGGGCAAAAACATTCAGTACTTC
NA	TRBV9	TRBD1	TRBJ1-3	CASSAQPQGAGNTIYF	TGTGCCAGCAGCGCCCAACCTCAGGGGGCTGGAAACACCATATATTTT
few	TRBV20-1	TRBD1	TRBJ1-2	CSARDRVDYGYTF	TGCAGTGCCAGGGACAGGGTGGACTATGGCTACACCTTC
few	TRBV6-6	TRBD1	TRBJ2-7	CASSTTGGITYEQYF	TGTGCCAGCAGTACGACAGGGGGCATTACCTACGAGCAGTACTTC
NA	TRBV2	TRBD1	TRBJ1-4	CAISKGAREKLFF	TGTGCGATCAGTAAGGGGGCGCGAGAAAAACTGTTTTTT
NA	TRBV15	NA	TRBJ2-3	CATSRDRPPDTQYF	TGTGCCACCAGCAGAGACCGCCCCCCAGATACGCAGTATTTT
NA	TRBV4-3	NA	TRBJ1-4	CASSQDFSGMSEKLFF	TGCGCCAGCAGCCAAGATTTTAGCGGGATGAGTGAAAAACTGTTTTTT
few	TRBV15	NA	TRBJ2-5	CVTSRLSGQGEKTQYF	TGTGTCACCAGCAGACTCTCGGGCCAAGGAGAGAAGACCCAGTACTTC
few	TRBV24-1	NA	TRBJ2-2	CATSDTNTGELFF	TGTGCCACCAGTGATACTAACACCGGGGAGCTGTTTTTT
NA	TRBV29-1	TRBD1	TRBJ1-2	CSSYRGDYGYTF	TGCAGCTCATACAGGGGCGACTATGGCTACACCTTC
few	TRBV7-6	TRBD1	TRBJ2-7	CASSTGQGEGYEQYF	TGTGCCAGCAGCACCGGACAGGGAGAAGGCTACGAGCAGTACTTC
NA	TRBV28	NA	TRBJ1-1	CASRGVGEAFF	TGTGCCAGCAGGGGGGTAGGTGAAGCTTTCTTT
NA	TRBV20-1	NA	TRBJ1-1	CSARDGMSTEAFF	TGCAGTGCTAGAGACGGAATGAGCACTGAAGCTTTCTTT
NA	TRBV6-5	TRBD1	TRBJ1-2	CASTYGQGHYGYTF	TGTGCCAGCACCTACGGACAGGGACATTATGGCTACACCTTC
few	TRBV20-1	NA	TRBJ1-2	CSARDPGQVKGYTF	TGCAGTGCTAGAGATCCCGGACAAGTTAAAGGCTACACCTTC
many	TRBV18	NA	TRBJ2-5	CASSPPGVGIRETQYF	TGTGCCAGCTCACCGCCTGGTGTGGGCATTCGGGAGACCCAGTACTTC
many	TRBV7-9	TRBD2	TRBJ2-1	CASSLNSGGLNEQFF	TGTGCCAGCAGCTTAAATAGCGGGGGCCTCAATGAGCAGTTCTTC
NA	TRBV29-1	NA	TRBJ2-1	CSVDGAGGVPYSSYNEQFF	TGCAGCGTTGATGGGGCTGGCGGGGTACCATACAGCTCCTACAATGAGCAGTTCTTC
few	TRBV20-1	NA	TRBJ1-5	CSATRATDYNQPQHF	TGCAGTGCCACTAGGGCGACAGACTACAATCAGCCCCAGCATTTT
NA	TRBV27	TRBD2	TRBJ2-7	CASSLLLRGSSYEQYF	TGTGCCAGCAGTTTATTGTTGCGGGGGAGCTCCTACGAGCAGTACTTC
NA	TRBV4-3	NA	TRBJ2-7	CASSQGDVGGGYEQYF	TGCGCCAGCAGCCAAGGGGATGTGGGAGGGGGCTACGAGCAGTACTTC
NA	TRBV7-9	NA	TRBJ2-5	CASSSRQPQETQYF	TGTGCCAGCAGCTCTCGACAGCCTCAAGAGACCCAGTACTTC
few	TRBV6-2/TRBV6-3	NA	TRBJ2-7	CASKRGANYEQYF	TGTGCCAGCAAGAGGGGGGCCAACTACGAGCAGTACTTC
few	TRBV6-5	NA	TRBJ2-2	CASSYSSGGELFF	TGTGCCAGCAGTTACTCGAGCGGCGGGGAGCTGTTTTTT
NA	TRBV14	TRBD2	TRBJ2-2	CASSQDQVFRLAGNTGELFF	TGTGCCAGCAGCCAAGATCAGGTTTTTCGACTAGCGGGAAACACCGGGGAGCTGTTTTTT
NA	TRBV4-3	NA	TRBJ1-2	CASSQDRQAYGYTF	TGCGCCAGCAGCCAAGATCGACAGGCGTATGGCTACACCTTC